This entry is about one T cell receptor (beta chain). These data are taken from a study of blood T cell repertoires in COVID-19. On the study more broadly: Acute and convalescent COVID-19 specimens originated in the United States, Italy and Spain. From T cells, B-cell-depleted T cells, or PBMCs came the material, which was cDNA or gDNA.

In the original workflow: For nucleated cells, counts were estimated from reference gene primer amplification. Assay used: immunoSEQ multiplex PCR; TCRdb lists only in-frame clones, some missing. For V, J and clone size, that table is used; D and trimming come from the DNA. The sample holds about 140,000 clones, approximately 86% seen once. The CDR3 is 17 residues long. CDR1 and CDR2 (germline): SGDLS, YYNGEE. Deletions cut 4 bases from V and 2 bases from J, with 18 bases between. Material: peripheral blood. The receptor comes from a human donor in a cohort sampled during active COVID-19. The chain couples TRBV9 to TRBJ2-2, with D maybe TRBD2 (6 bases). The CDR3, as DNA: TGTGCCAGCAGCCCTCACTCCGGGACTTATAACACCGGGGAGCTGTTTTTT. This encodes CASSPHSGTYNTGELFF.